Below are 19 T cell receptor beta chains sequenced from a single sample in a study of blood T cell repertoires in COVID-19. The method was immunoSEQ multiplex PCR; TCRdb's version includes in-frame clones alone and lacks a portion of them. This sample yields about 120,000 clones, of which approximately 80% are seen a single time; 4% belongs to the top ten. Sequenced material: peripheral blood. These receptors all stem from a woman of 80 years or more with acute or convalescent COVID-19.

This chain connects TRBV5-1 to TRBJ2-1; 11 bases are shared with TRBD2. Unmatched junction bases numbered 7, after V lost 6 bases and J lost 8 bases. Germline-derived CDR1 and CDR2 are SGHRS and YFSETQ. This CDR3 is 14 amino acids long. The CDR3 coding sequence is TGCGCCAGCAACTTAGCGGGGGGGCCGGATGAGCAGTTCTTC. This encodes CASNLAGGPDEQFF.

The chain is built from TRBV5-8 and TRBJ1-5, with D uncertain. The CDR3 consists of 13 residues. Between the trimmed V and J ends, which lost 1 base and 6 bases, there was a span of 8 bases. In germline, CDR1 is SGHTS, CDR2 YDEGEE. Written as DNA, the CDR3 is TGTGCCAGCAGCTTGTCCGGTGGTCAGCCCCAGCATTTT. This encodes CASSLSGGQPQHF.

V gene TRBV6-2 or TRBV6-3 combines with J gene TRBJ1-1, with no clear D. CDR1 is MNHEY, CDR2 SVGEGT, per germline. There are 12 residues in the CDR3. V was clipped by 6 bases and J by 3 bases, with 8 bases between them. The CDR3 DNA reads TGTGCCAGCAGCCGAGGGCACACTGAAGCTTTCTTT. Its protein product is CASSRGHTEAFF.

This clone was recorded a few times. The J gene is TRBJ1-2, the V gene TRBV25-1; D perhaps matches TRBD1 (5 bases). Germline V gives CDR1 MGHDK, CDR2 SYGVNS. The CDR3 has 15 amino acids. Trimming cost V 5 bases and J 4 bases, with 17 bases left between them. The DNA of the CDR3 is TGTGCCAGCAGTTCATCCCGGGGACTGACCTATGGCTACACCTTC. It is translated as CASSSSRGLTYGYTF.

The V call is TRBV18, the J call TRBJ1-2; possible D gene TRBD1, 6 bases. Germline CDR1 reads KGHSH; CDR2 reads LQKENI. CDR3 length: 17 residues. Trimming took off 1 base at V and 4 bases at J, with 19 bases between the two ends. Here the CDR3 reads CASSPLVQGRLTYGYTF. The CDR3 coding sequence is TGTGCCAGCTCACCACTGGTCCAGGGGCGATTGACCTATGGCTACACCTTC.

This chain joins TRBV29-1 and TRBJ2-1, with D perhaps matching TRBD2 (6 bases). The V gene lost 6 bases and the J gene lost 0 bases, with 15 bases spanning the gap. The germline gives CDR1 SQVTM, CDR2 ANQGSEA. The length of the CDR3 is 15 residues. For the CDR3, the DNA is TGCAGCGTGGGGGGTGGACTCAGCTCCTACAATGAGCAGTTCTTC. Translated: CSVGGGLSSYNEQFF.

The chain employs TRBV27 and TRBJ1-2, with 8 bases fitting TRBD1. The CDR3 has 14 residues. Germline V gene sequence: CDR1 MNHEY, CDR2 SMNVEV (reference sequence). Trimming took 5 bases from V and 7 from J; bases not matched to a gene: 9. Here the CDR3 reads CASSLYRGEGGYTF. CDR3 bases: TGTGCCAGCAGTCTGTACAGGGGGGAGGGTGGCTACACCTTC.

The CDR3 here is CASSFYGTEAFF. In DNA form, the CDR3 reads TGTGCCAGCAGCTTTTACGGTACTGAAGCTTTCTTT. This rearrangement joins TRBV7-2 to TRBJ1-1; D uncertain. With 3 bases removed from V and 5 bases from J, the gap between germline ends came to 7 bases. This CDR3 is built from 12 residues. CDR1 and CDR2 (germline): SGHTA, FQGNSA. Full variable domain (rest looked up from reference TRBV7-2 and TRBJ1-1): GAGVSQSPSNKVTEKGKDVELRCDPISGHTALYWYRQSLGQGLEFLIYFQGNSAPDKSGLPSDRFSAERTGGSVSTLTIQRTQQEDSAVYLCASSFYGTEAFFGQGTRLTVV.

The CDR3 spells CASSPNPGQGSQETQYF. For the CDR3, the DNA is TGTGCCAGCAGCCCCAACCCGGGACAGGGATCCCAAGAGACCCAGTACTTC. The chain uses TRBV7-8 and TRBJ2-5; TRBD1 aligns across 9 bases. V gave up 5 bases and J gave up 1 base; unmatched junction bases: 11. Germline CDR1 SGHVS, CDR2 FQNEAQ. The CDR3 has 17 residues.

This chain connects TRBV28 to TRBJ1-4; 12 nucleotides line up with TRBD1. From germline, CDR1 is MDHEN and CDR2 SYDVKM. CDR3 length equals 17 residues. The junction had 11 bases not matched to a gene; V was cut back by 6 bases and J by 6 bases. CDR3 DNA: TGTGCCAGCAGACTCTCCGGGACAGGGGGCGCGTATGAAAAACTGTTTTTT. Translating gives CASRLSGTGGAYEKLFF.

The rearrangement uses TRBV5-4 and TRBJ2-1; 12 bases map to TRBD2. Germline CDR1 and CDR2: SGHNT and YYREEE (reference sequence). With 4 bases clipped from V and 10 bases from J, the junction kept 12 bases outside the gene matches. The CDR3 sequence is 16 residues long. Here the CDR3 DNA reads TGTGCCAGCAGCGGGGGGACTAGCGGGCCCTTTGGGGAGCAGTTCTTC. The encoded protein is CASSGGTSGPFGEQFF.

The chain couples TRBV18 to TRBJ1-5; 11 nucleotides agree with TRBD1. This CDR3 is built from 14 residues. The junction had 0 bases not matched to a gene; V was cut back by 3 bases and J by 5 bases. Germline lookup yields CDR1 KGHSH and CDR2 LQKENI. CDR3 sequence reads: CASSPGQGDQPQHF. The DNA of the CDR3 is TGTGCCAGCTCACCGGGACAGGGGGATCAGCCCCAGCATTTT. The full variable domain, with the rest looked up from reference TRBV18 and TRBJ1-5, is NAGVMQNPRHLVRRRGQEARLRCSPMKGHSHVYWYRQLPEEGLKFMVYLQKENIIDESGMPKERFSAEFPKEGPSILRIQQVVRGDSAAYFCASSPGQGDQPQHFGDGTRLSIL.

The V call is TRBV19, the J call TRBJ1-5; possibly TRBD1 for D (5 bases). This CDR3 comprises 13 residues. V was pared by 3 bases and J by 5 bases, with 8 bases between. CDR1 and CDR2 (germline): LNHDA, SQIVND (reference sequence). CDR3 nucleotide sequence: TGTGCCAGTAGTATCAGGGTCTATCAGCCCCAGCATTTT. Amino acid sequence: CASSIRVYQPQHF. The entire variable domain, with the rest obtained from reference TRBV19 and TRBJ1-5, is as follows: DGGITQSPKYLFRKEGQNVTLSCEQNLNHDAMYWYRQDPGQGLRLIYYSQIVNDFQKGDIAEGYSVSREKKESFPLTVTSAQKNPTAFYLCASSIRVYQPQHFGDGTRLSIL.

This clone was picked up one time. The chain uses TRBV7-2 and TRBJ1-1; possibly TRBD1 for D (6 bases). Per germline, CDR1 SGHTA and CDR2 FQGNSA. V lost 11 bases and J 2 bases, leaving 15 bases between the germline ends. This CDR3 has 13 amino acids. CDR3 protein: CAHRGQPNTEAFF. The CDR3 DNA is TGTGCCCACCGGGGACAACCCAACACTGAAGCTTTCTTT.

The CDR3 nucleotides read TGTGCCAGCAGCCAAGATGGGGTAGCGGGGGCCTTAACCGGGGAGCTGTTTTTT. Translated, it gives CASSQDGVAGALTGELFF. The chain employs TRBV4-2 and TRBJ2-2, with TRBD2 identical over 9 bases. The CDR3 totals 18 residues. V lost 0 bases, J lost 5 bases, and 10 bases stayed unmatched. Germline CDR1 and CDR2: LGHNA and YNFKEQ.

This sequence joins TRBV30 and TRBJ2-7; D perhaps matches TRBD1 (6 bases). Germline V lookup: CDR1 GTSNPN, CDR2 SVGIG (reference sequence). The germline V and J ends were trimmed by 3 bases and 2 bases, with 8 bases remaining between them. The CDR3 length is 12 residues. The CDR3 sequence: CAWRGAAYEQYF. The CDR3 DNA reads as TGTGCCTGGAGGGGGGCAGCCTACGAGCAGTACTTC.

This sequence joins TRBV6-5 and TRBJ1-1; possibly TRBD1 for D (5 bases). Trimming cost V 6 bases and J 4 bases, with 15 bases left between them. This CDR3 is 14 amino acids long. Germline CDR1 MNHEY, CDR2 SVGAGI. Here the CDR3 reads CASRPRQMGTEAFF. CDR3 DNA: TGTGCCAGCAGGCCCCGACAGATGGGCACTGAAGCTTTCTTT.

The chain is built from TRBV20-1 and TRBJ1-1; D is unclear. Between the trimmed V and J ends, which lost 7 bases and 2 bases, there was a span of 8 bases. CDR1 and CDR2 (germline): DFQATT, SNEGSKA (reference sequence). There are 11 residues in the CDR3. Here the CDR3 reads CSVSPNTEAFF. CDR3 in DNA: TGCAGTGTATCCCCCAACACTGAAGCTTTCTTT.

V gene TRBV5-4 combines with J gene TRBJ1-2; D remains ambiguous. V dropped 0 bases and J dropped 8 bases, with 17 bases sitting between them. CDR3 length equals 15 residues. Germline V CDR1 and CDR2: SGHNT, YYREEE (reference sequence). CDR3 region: CASSLDLSGAGGYTF. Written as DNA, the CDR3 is TGTGCCAGCAGCTTGGACCTTAGTGGAGCGGGCGGCTACACCTTC.